This note documents a single TCR beta chain sequence. This record comes from a study of blood T cell repertoires in COVID-19. In the authors' workflow: Researchers report that nucleated cell counts were estimated from reference gene primer amplification. The assay was immunoSEQ multiplex PCR, and TCRdb's table has in-frame clones only and misses some. V, J and clone size are taken as reported in that table, and D and trimming were inferred from the DNA itself. Of around 140,000 clones listed, about 83% are singletons. The CDR3 extends over 14 amino acids. J was trimmed by 4 bases and V by 4 bases; bases with no gene match: 6. From germline, CDR1 is SGDLS and CDR2 YYNGEE.

The specimen was peripheral blood. The chain carries TRBV9 and TRBJ1-1; TRBD1 aligns across 8 bases. The sequence was obtained from a human donor in a cohort sampled during active COVID-19. CDR3 nucleotide sequence: TGTGCCAGCAGCTTAAATACAGGGGGCACTGAAGCTTTCTTT. Translating it yields CASSLNTGGTEAFF.